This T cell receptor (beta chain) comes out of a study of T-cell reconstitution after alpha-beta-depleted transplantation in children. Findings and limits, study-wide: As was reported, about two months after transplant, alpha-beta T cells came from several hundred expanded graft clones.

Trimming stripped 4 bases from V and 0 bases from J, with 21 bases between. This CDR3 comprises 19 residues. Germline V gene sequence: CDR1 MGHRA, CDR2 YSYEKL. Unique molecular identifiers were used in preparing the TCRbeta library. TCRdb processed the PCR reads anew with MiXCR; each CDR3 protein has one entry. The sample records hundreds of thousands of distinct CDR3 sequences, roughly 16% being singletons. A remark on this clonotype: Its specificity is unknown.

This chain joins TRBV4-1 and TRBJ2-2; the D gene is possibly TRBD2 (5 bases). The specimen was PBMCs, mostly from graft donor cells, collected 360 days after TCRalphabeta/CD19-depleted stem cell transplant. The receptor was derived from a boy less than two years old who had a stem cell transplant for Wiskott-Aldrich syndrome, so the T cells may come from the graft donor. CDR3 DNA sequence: TGCGCCAGCAGCCGGAAATCCGGGGTATTCCCCGCGAACACCGGGGAGCTGTTTTTT. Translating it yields CASSRKSGVFPANTGELFF.